This TCR beta chain came from a study of CD8 T cells in Susac syndrome. Random-hexamer reverse transcription was applied to about 0.45 to 1 ug RNA. TCRdb redid the calling of the immunoSEQ multiplex PCR reads with MiXCR, one entry per CDR3 protein. This sample has approximately 300,000 distinct CDR3 sequences, with 70% to 90% found just once. The CDR3 covers 13 residues. CDR1 and CDR2 from the germline V gene are SEHNR and FQNEAQ (reference sequence). V lost 1 base and J 4 bases, leaving 7 bases between the germline ends. This clonotype has only a few counts. Sequenced material: CD8+ T cells from PBMCs. This sequence originates from a human donor with multiple sclerosis. The V gene is TRBV7-9, the J gene TRBJ1-1; no firm D call. CDR3 region: CASSLGDSTEAFF. DNA for the CDR3: TGTGCCAGCAGCTTAGGGGATTCCACTGAAGCTTTCTTT.